The following is a TCR beta chain sequence with its context. Germline V gives CDR1 MNHEY, CDR2 SVGAGI. The CDR3 loop spans 15 amino acids. With V trimmed by 6 bases and J by 6 bases, 10 bases remained unmatched. The data were obtained in a study of blood T cell repertoires in COVID-19. Assay used: immunoSEQ multiplex PCR; TCRdb lists only in-frame clones, some missing. This table has about 200,000 clones, 65% to 90% appearing once. V gene TRBV6-5 combines with J gene TRBJ1-5; 8 nucleotides agree with TRBD1. The sample taken for sequencing was peripheral blood. This receptor was taken from a human donor in a cohort sampled during active COVID-19. The CDR3 DNA reads as TGTGCCAGCAGGGGACAGGAACTCGTCAGTCAGCCCCAGCATTTT. It specifies CASRGQELVSQPQHF.